This section outlines one T cell receptor (beta chain) sequence together with its context. The same CDR3 can be traced to other DNA sequences in this sample. The data are from a study of T cell changes during pregnancy in multiple sclerosis. This CDR3 region has 12 residues. Germline values: CDR1 MNHEY, CDR2 SVGAGI. Trimming stripped 8 bases from V and 4 bases from J, with 11 bases between. Generated by immunoSEQ multiplex PCR, the TCRdb table keeps only in-frame clones and is missing some. This table holds roughly 40,000 clones, 92% found once. The origin of this receptor is a female donor with multiple sclerosis, enrolled in a pregnancy study. The gene calls are TRBV6-5 and TRBJ1-1; possible D gene TRBD1, 5 bases. The sample consisted of CD8+ T cells from peripheral blood mononuclear cells, taken in the first trimester of pregnancy. This CDR3 reads CASLRGGTEAFF. CDR3 nucleotide sequence: TGTGCCAGCCTCCGGGGGGGCACTGAAGCTTTCTTT.